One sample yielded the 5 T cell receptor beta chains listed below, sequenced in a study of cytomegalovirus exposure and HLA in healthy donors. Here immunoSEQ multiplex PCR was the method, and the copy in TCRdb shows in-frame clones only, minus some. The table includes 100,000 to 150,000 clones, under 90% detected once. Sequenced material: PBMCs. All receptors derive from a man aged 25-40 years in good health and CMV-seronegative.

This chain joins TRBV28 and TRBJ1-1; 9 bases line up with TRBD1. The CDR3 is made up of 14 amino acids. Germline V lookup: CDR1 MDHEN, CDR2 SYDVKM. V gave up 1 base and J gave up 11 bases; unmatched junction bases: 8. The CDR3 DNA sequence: TGTGCCAGCAGTTTATCCCCCGACAGGGGGAAGGCTTTCTTT. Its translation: CASSLSPDRGKAFF. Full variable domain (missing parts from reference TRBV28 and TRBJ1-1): DVKVTQSSRYLVKRTGEKVFLECVQDMDHENMFWYRQDPGLGLRLIYFSYDVKMKEKGDIPEGYSVSREKKERFSLILESASTNQTSMYLCASSLSPDRGKAFFGQGTRLTVV.

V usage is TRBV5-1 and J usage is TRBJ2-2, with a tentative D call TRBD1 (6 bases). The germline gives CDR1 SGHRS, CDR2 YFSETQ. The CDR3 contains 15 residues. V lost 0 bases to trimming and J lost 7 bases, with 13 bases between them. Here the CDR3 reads CASSLDRVEVGELFF. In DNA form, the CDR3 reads TGCGCCAGCAGCTTGGACAGGGTTGAGGTCGGGGAGCTGTTTTTT. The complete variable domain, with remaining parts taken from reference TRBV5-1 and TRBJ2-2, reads KAGVTQTPRYLIKTRGQQVTLSCSPISGHRSVSWYQQTPGQGLQFLFEYFSETQRNKGNFPGRFSGRQFSNSRSEMNVSTLELGDSALYLCASSLDRVEVGELFFGEGSRLTVL.

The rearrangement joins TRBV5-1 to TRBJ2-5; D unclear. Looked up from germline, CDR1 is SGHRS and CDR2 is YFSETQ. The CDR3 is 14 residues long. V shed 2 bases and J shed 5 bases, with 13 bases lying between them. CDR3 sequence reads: CASSFGRLSETQYF. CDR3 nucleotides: TGCGCCAGCAGCTTTGGCCGCCTCTCGGAGACCCAGTACTTC.

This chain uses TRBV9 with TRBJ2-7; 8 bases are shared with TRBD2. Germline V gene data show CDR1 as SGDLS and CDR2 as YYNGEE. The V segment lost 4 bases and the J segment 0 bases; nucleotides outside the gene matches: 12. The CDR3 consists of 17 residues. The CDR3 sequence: CASSPMPLGGGSYEQYF. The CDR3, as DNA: TGTGCCAGCAGCCCAATGCCTCTCGGGGGGGGCTCCTACGAGCAGTACTTC.

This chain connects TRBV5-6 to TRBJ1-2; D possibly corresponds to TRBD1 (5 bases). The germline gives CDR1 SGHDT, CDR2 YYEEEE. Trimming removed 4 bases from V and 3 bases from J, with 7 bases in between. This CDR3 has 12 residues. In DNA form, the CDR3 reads TGTGCCAGCAGCGTGACAGACTATGGCTACACCTTC. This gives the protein CASSVTDYGYTF. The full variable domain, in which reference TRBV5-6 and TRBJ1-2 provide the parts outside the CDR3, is DAGVTQSPTHLIKTRGQQVTLRCSPKSGHDTVSWYQQALGQGPQFIFQYYEEEERQRGNFPDRFSGHQFPNYSSELNVNALLLGDSALYLCASSVTDYGYTFGSGTRLTVV.